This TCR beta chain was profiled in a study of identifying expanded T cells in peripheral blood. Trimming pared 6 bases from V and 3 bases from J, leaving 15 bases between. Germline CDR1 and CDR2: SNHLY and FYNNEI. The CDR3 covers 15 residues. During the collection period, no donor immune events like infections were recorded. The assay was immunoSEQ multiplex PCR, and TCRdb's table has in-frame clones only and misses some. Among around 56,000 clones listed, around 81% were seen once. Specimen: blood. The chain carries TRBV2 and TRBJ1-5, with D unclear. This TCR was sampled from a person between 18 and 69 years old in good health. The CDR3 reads CASREQLAPNQPQHF. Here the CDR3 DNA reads TGTGCCAGCAGAGAACAATTGGCCCCCAATCAGCCCCAGCATTTT.